The TCR beta chain under discussion was sequenced for a study of shared clonotypes between healthy human individuals. Broader study findings: With a handful of donors compared, approximately 5% of naive CD4 clonotypes were shared. Only blood samples were collected, and tissue repertoires likely differ.

Worth noting for this clone: Its antigen is undetermined.

Germline V gene data show CDR1 as MGHDK and CDR2 as SYGVNS. This CDR3 is 13 amino acids long. The V end lost 7 bases, the J end lost 1 base, and 10 bases lay between the germline ends. Terminally differentiated effector memory CD45RA+ cells were excluded by CCR7 positive selection of CD45RO-negative cells. Data came from immunoSEQ multiplex PCR; TCRdb stores just in-frame clones and leaves some out. The data show under 850,000 clones, with 85% to 95% seen just once and under 30% held by the top ten. The chain employs TRBV25-1 and TRBJ1-1; possible D gene TRBD1, 5 bases. Input material: naive CD8+ T cells sorted from blood. This TCR derives from a man aged 30-40 years in good health. CDR3 nucleotides: TGTGCCAGCAAGGCGGGGGGGAACACTGAAGCTTTCTTT. Translated: CASKAGGNTEAFF.